The present entry profiles one T cell receptor beta chain with its context. Its antigen is not yet known. Nothing much larger sits one base from this clone, and base qualities are not available. These data are taken from a study of T cells in localized non-small cell lung cancer (dated by TCRdb to 2020 to 2021). General notes on the study: Comparing tumors with uninvolved tumor-adjacent lungs, the study looked at the T cell repertoires of about 240 patients with early-stage NSCLC. The cohort was made up of fewer than 250 treatment-naive NSCLC patients whose localized lung tumors had been resected. Of the NSCLC patients, about 130 were male and approximately 110 were female, and the mean age was approximately 66 years. Beyond this particular receptor, the publication reports: A median of about 50 of the top 100 tumor clones turned up in the paired uninvolved adjacent lung, and about 28 of those clones also ranked among the top 100 of that same adjacent lung. Uninvolved tumor-adjacent lung showed the highest T cell clonality, higher than tumor, which suggests more focused antigenic responses in the adjacent lung. Longer overall survival was associated with higher T cell density in blood, whereas shorter survival was associated with higher clonality in adjacent lung. Because the study design was exploratory, TCR variables were selected using unadjusted p-values without false-discovery rate correction. Because multi-region sequencing of the tumors was not done, intratumor heterogeneity could not be ruled out.

Trimming accounts for 0 bases at V and 4 bases at J, while the number of junction bases matched to no gene is 6. The CDR3 goes from the cysteine to the phenylalanine over 16 residues. The only DNA kept is the CDR3, 48 bases in frame from the first base. For CDR1 and CDR2, the germline V gene (reference sequence) lists GTSNPN and SVGIG. At diagnosis, peripheral blood, uninvolved tumor-adjacent lung and tumor were collected and were preserved as a mix of fresh-frozen and FFPE material. For TCR repertoire profiling, blood samples were analyzed in the form of peripheral blood mononuclear cells. The immunoSEQ Assay was used to sequence TCR beta CDR3 regions from DNA. In the source study's methods: To compute T cell density, TCR beta template counts were normalized to usable DNA, which was estimated by amplifying housekeeping genes. The preseqR package was used to estimate richness by extrapolating to 400,000 templates for PBMC samples and to 120,000 templates for tissue samples. Clonality was defined as one minus Pielou's evenness. To identify tissue-enriched TCRs, differential abundance testing was run on productive amino-acid clonotypes with a minimum total count of 5 and an alpha of 0.1. Repertoire overlap between compartments was quantified with the Jaccard Index and Morisita Overlap Index. TCR beta CDR3s were clustered by GLIPH together with public tetramer-defined viral CDR3s, and at least three viral sequences plus V-gene enrichment were required for viral motifs. TCRdb limited this immuneACCESS table to in-frame rearrangements with V and J called. A share of clones is missing; checked studies link under half to unresolved V genes, and the rest is unexplained. The DNA gave D and trimming, while V, J and clone size come from that table. This sample lists 30,000 to 40,000 clones; around 90% were detected once. Of the sample, about 3.9% falls within the top ten clones.

This sequence was found in a man aged 40 to 69 with stage I lung adenocarcinoma. Here the chain combines TRBV30 and TRBJ1-6, with 7 junctional bases fitting TRBD1. Sample: peripheral blood, taken before any cancer treatment. In nucleotides, the sequence is TGTGCCTGGAGTGTTATCGTGACAGGGTATAATTCACCCCTCCACTTT. It is translated as CAWSVIVTGYNSPLHF.